The 14 T cell receptor beta chains presented below share a single source sample, sequenced in a study of CD8 T cells in ankylosing spondylitis. Study observations and caveats: What appeared characteristic of ankylosing spondylitis blood was a TCR beta motif of eight highly homologous variants.

The antigens these receptors bind are not known. A single record per CDR3 protein comes from TCRdb applying MiXCR to the 5' RACE reads. Among about 220,000 distinct CDR3 sequences listed, about 7% were seen once. Sequenced: blood, either unsorted or a sorted T cell fraction (not recorded which). The receptors stem from a male donor with ankylosing spondylitis.

The sample holds many counts of this clonotype. This chain connects TRBV29-1 to TRBJ2-1; D may match TRBD1 or TRBD2 (6 bases each). The length of the CDR3 is 14 residues. Germline V CDR1 and CDR2: SQVTM, ANQGSEA. The V end lost 4 bases, the J end lost 4 bases, and 14 bases lay between the germline ends. As DNA, the CDR3 is TGCAGCGTTGTCGGGCGGGACAAGTACAATGAGCAGTTCTTC. It translates to CSVVGRDKYNEQFF.

At least ten counts were recorded for this clonotype. Here the CDR3 reads CASSLDGRGYEQYF. The CDR3 DNA is TGCGCCAGCAGCTTGGATGGCAGGGGGTACGAGCAGTACTTC. The chain uses TRBV5-1 and TRBJ2-7; TRBD1 aligns across 7 bases. This CDR3 is 14 amino acids long. CDR1 and CDR2 from the germline V gene are SGHRS and YFSETQ. Trimming at V came to 0 bases and at J to 4 bases, leaving 4 bases not matched to a gene. Looking up the rest from reference TRBV5-1 and TRBJ2-7 gives the full variable domain: KAGVTQTPRYLIKTRGQQVTLSCSPISGHRSVSWYQQTPGQGLQFLFEYFSETQRNKGNFPGRFSGRQFSNSRSEMNVSTLELGDSALYLCASSLDGRGYEQYFGPGTRLTVT.

This clonotype was observed at least ten times. The chain employs TRBV7-6 and TRBJ2-1; no firm D call. The CDR3 consists of 15 residues. In germline, CDR1 is SGHVS, CDR2 FNYEAQ. Trimming took 5 bases from V and 0 from J, leaving 11 bases between them. The CDR3 sequence is CASSAGPSSYNEQFF. The CDR3 region has the DNA TGTGCCAGCAGCGCTGGACCCAGCTCCTACAATGAGCAGTTCTTC.

This clonotype was seen ten or more times. CDR3 region: CASSLTGTGLWEQYF. The CDR3 nucleotides read TGTGCCAGCAGTTTGACCGGGACAGGGCTCTGGGAGCAGTACTTC. V is TRBV27 and J is TRBJ2-7; the match to TRBD1 covers 9 bases. Trimming took 3 bases from V and 7 from J; bases not matched to a gene: 10. The germline V gene has CDR1 MNHEY and CDR2 SMNVEV (reference sequence). This CDR3 comprises 15 residues.

This clonotype was seen repeatedly, ten times or more. V and J are TRBV7-6 and TRBJ2-3; 10 bases align to TRBD1. The germline CDR1 and CDR2 sequences are SGHVS and FNYEAQ. The CDR3 consists of 17 residues. J gave up 6 bases and V 10 bases, and 19 bases lay outside the gene matches. CDR3 loop: CATHAQARQGAADTQYF. CDR3 bases: TGTGCCACCCATGCTCAGGCCCGACAGGGGGCTGCTGATACGCAGTATTTT.

This clonotype was counted many times. The chain combines TRBV7-6 with TRBJ1-1; no clear D gene. CDR1 and CDR2 (germline): SGHVS, FNYEAQ. V was clipped by 1 base and J by 0 bases, with 12 bases between them. The CDR3 loop spans 16 amino acids. In DNA, the CDR3 is TGTGCCAGCAGCTTAGTCCGGGAGAGAATGAACACTGAAGCTTTCTTT. As protein: CASSLVRERMNTEAFF. Together with reference TRBV7-6 and TRBJ1-1, the CDR3 gives the full variable domain: GAGVSQSPRYKVTKRGQDVALRCDPISGHVSLYWYRQALGQGPEFLTYFNYEAQQDKSGLPNDRFSAERPEGSISTLTIQRTEQRDSAMYRCASSLVRERMNTEAFFGQGTRLTVV.

For the CDR3, the DNA is TGTGCCAGCAGCGTAGAAGGGAAGGCCTACAATGAGCAGTTCTTC. This codes for CASSVEGKAYNEQFF. The chain couples TRBV9 to TRBJ2-1; D gene uncertain. Between the trimmed V and J ends, which lost 0 bases and 2 bases, there was a span of 9 bases. This CDR3 is 15 amino acids long. From germline, CDR1 is SGDLS and CDR2 YYNGEE.

This clonotype was detected many times. The chain links TRBV27 to TRBJ1-5, with a tentative D call TRBD1 (5 bases). V was shortened by 5 bases and J by 7 bases, with 15 bases between the two germline ends. The germline CDR1 and CDR2 sequences are MNHEY and SMNVEV (reference sequence). CDR3 size: 14 residues. DNA for the CDR3: TGTGCCAGCAGTCCTCTAGGGGTTGGACAGCCCCAGCATTTT. Amino acid sequence: CASSPLGVGQPQHF.

This clonotype has at least ten counts. Here the CDR3 DNA reads TGTGCCAGCAGTTTATCGGAATACGAGCAGTACTTC. Protein: CASSLSEYEQYF. The chain links TRBV12-3 or TRBV12-4 to TRBJ2-7; D ambiguous. The CDR3 sequence is 12 residues long. Trimming left V 2 bases short and J 4 bases short, with 6 bases between.

This clonotype was recorded many times. The chain employs TRBV4-2 and TRBJ2-3; D gene ambiguous. This CDR3 has 18 residues. V lost 1 base to trimming and J lost 5 bases, with 22 bases between them. Germline V gives CDR1 LGHNA, CDR2 YNFKEQ. The CDR3 sequence: CASSQVGGRISKGDTQYF. CDR3 in DNA: TGTGCCAGCAGCCAAGTAGGTGGTCGGATTAGCAAGGGAGATACGCAGTATTTT.

This clonotype was detected ten times or more. This chain connects TRBV7-9 to TRBJ2-5, with 8 positions matching TRBD2. The CDR3 totals 13 residues. Germline CDR1 is SEHNR and CDR2 is FQNEAQ (reference sequence). J was trimmed by 4 bases and V by 5 bases; bases with no gene match: 3. The CDR3 DNA reads as TGTGCCAGCAGCCGACGGGGGGGAGAGACCCAGTACTTC. Translated, it gives CASSRRGGETQYF.

This clonotype has at least ten counts. The chain joins TRBV27 to TRBJ1-2, with D perhaps matching TRBD1 (6 bases). Trimming pared 6 bases from V and 4 bases from J, leaving 18 bases between. This CDR3 region has 15 residues. Germline V gene data show CDR1 as MNHEY and CDR2 as SMNVEV (reference sequence). The CDR3 protein is CASRAKAGALYGYTF. The CDR3 DNA sequence: TGTGCCAGCAGAGCAAAGGCAGGGGCGCTCTATGGCTACACCTTC.

This clonotype was counted many times. The chain couples TRBV5-1 to TRBJ2-5; D uncertain. The V gene's germline CDR1 is SGHRS and CDR2 YFSETQ. The CDR3 length is 15 residues. Trimming shortened V by 4 bases and J by 0 bases, and 13 bases separated the two germline ends. The CDR3: CASSLPLGYQETQYF. CDR3 DNA: TGCGCCAGCAGCCTCCCCCTAGGGTACCAAGAGACCCAGTACTTC.

In this sample, this clonotype turned up many times. The chain links TRBV4-3 to TRBJ2-1; unclear D gene. There are 15 residues in the CDR3. Germline loops: CDR1 LGHNA, CDR2 YSLEER. Trimming left V 0 bases short and J 2 bases short, with 8 bases between. Here the CDR3 reads CASSQDRAAYNEQFF. The CDR3, as DNA: TGCGCCAGCAGCCAAGATCGGGCCGCCTACAATGAGCAGTTCTTC.